The 30 T cell receptor beta chains below come from one sample, sequenced in a study of vaccination and CD4 T cells after COVID-19. Sequence data for DNA of cultured CD4+ T cells were generated by the Oncomine TCR Beta short-read assay. Using its own MiXCR run on the PCR reads, TCRdb lists one record per CDR3 protein. The top ten hold 20% to 25% of the sample, which has approximately 12,000 distinct CDR3 sequences, more than 45% seen once. Treatment indicated: roughly 11-day PBMC culture with coronavirus spike peptide pools or control peptides (ViraFEST assay). Antigen specificity for these receptors is unknown. Input material: CD4+ T cells from blood, cultured in vitro. Receptor source: a human donor who had recovered from COVID-19.

The chain couples TRBV6-1 to TRBJ2-3; D might be TRBD1 (6 bases). CDR1 and CDR2 (germline): MNHNS, SASEGT. CDR3 length: 14 residues. Trimming removed 6 bases at V and 3 bases at J, with 13 bases between. CDR3 amino acids: CASRVGAGTDTQYF. For the CDR3, the DNA is TGTGCCAGCAGGGTGGGGGCAGGGACAGATACGCAGTATTTT.

In this sample, this clonotype turned up a few times. The genes are TRBV30 and TRBJ2-5; no clear D gene. The CDR3 is 15 residues long. CDR1 and CDR2 from the germline V gene are GTSNPN and SVGIG (reference sequence). V was cut by 1 base and J by 1 base, with 13 bases left in between. This CDR3 is CAWSALDRIQETQYF. CDR3 sequence (DNA): TGTGCCTGGAGTGCTTTGGACCGAATCCAAGAGACCCAGTACTTC.

CDR3 sequence reads: CSASGGLNEETQYF. The CDR3 DNA reads TGCAGTGCTAGCGGGGGACTGAACGAAGAGACCCAGTACTTC. This sequence joins TRBV20-1 and TRBJ2-5; D is possibly TRBD2 (6 bases). Germline CDR1 DFQATT, CDR2 SNEGSKA (reference sequence). Trimming stripped 3 bases from V and 3 bases from J, with 14 bases between. The CDR3 extends over 14 amino acids.

The chain recombines TRBV19 with TRBJ1-5, with D possibly TRBD1 on 5 matching bases. From germline, CDR1 is LNHDA and CDR2 SQIVND (reference sequence). The CDR3 sequence is 15 residues long. The germline V and J ends were trimmed by 1 base and 5 bases, with 12 bases remaining between them. The CDR3: CASSIGNLGDQPQHF. CDR3 DNA: TGTGCCAGTAGTATAGGGAACCTAGGGGATCAGCCCCAGCATTTT.

This chain links TRBV28 with TRBJ2-3, with 10 positions matching TRBD1. CDR1 is MDHEN and CDR2 is SYDVKM in the germline V gene. This CDR3 contains 18 residues. V lost 6 bases and J lost 2; bases outside the gene matches: 14. The CDR3: CASSAGTGASLTTDTQYF. The DNA for the CDR3 is TGTGCCAGCAGCGCCGGGACAGGGGCCTCCCTCACCACAGATACGCAGTATTTT.

This clonotype was detected a few times. This chain joins TRBV20-1 and TRBJ2-2, with 8 bases identical to TRBD1. The CDR3 sequence is 14 residues long. The germline V gene encodes CDR1 DFQATT and CDR2 SNEGSKA (reference sequence). V shed 2 bases and J 4 bases; nucleotides not matched to a gene: 3. CDR3: CSARLTGGTGELFF. The DNA for the CDR3 is TGCAGTGCTAGATTAACAGGGGGCACCGGGGAGCTGTTTTTT.

This clonotype was observed a handful of times. The chain joins TRBV20-1 to TRBJ1-2; TRBD1 is a possible D gene (6 bases). The germline CDR1 and CDR2 sequences are DFQATT and SNEGSKA (reference sequence). The V end lost 3 bases, the J end lost 8 bases, and 19 bases lay between the germline ends. This CDR3 is 14 amino acids long. The CDR3 DNA reads TGCAGTGCTAGTGGGTTCGGGGGCGGCGTCGGCTACACCTTC. Translated, it gives CSASGFGGGVGYTF.

This chain joins TRBV19 and TRBJ2-1; 7 bases map to TRBD2. This CDR3 is 17 amino acids long. Germline V gives CDR1 LNHDA, CDR2 SQIVND (reference sequence). Trimming removed 1 base from V and 1 base from J; junction bases left unmatched: 7. The DNA for the CDR3 is TGTGCCAGTAGTATAGGAGGACATAGCGGGTCCTACAATGAGCAGTTCTTC. Amino acid sequence: CASSIGGHSGSYNEQFF.

In this sample, this clonotype turned up a few times. The chain couples TRBV20-1 to TRBJ2-5; 12 nucleotides agree with TRBD1. CDR1 and CDR2 (germline): DFQATT, SNEGSKA (reference sequence). V was pared by 4 bases and J by 5 bases, with 14 bases of the junction left unmatched. The CDR3 consists of 17 residues. CDR3 protein: CSATGSPGTGGGETQYF. CDR3 in DNA: TGCAGTGCTACCGGATCCCCCGGGACAGGGGGCGGCGAGACCCAGTACTTC.

The chain is built from TRBV30 and TRBJ2-2; 9 positions match TRBD1. Trimming took 3 bases from V and 4 from J; bases not matched to a gene: 6. Germline V CDR1 and CDR2: GTSNPN, SVGIG (reference sequence). The CDR3 has 15 amino acids. As DNA, the CDR3 is TGTGCCTGGAGCGGGGGACAGGGAGGCACCGGGGAGCTGTTTTTT. Encoded protein: CAWSGGQGGTGELFF.

V and J are TRBV2 and TRBJ1-4; D might be TRBD1 (6 bases). With 8 bases removed from V and 8 bases from J, the gap between germline ends came to 18 bases. CDR1 and CDR2 from the germline V gene are SNHLY and FYNNEI. The CDR3 runs 14 residues. CDR3 nucleotides: TGTGCCAGCGCCCTTGTGAGAACAGGGGAAAAACTGTTTTTT. Translating gives CASALVRTGEKLFF.

This sequence joins TRBV28 and TRBJ1-1; no definite D call. Germline V lookup: CDR1 MDHEN, CDR2 SYDVKM. The CDR3 runs 14 residues. The V end lost 0 bases, the J end lost 1 base, and 6 bases lay between the germline ends. The CDR3 coding sequence is TGTGCCAGCAGTTTATGGGGTGCGAACACTGAAGCTTTCTTT. As protein: CASSLWGANTEAFF. Combining the CDR3 with reference TRBV28 and TRBJ1-1 gives the whole variable domain DVKVTQSSRYLVKRTGEKVFLECVQDMDHENMFWYRQDPGLGLRLIYFSYDVKMKEKGDIPEGYSVSREKKERFSLILESASTNQTSMYLCASSLWGANTEAFFGQGTRLTVV.

In this sample, this clonotype turned up a few times. The chain uses TRBV6-2 or TRBV6-3 and TRBJ1-1; D gene uncertain. From germline, CDR1 is MNHEY and CDR2 SVGEGT. V was clipped by 6 bases and J by 1 base, with 15 bases between them. The CDR3 totals 15 residues. In DNA, the CDR3 is TGTGCCAGCAGACATAGGAGCAGGAGGAACACTGAAGCTTTCTTT. This gives the protein CASRHRSRRNTEAFF.

This clonotype turned up a few times. V is TRBV27 and J is TRBJ1-5, with D hard to call. Germline V CDR1 and CDR2: MNHEY, SMNVEV (reference sequence). CDR3 size: 14 residues. Trimming took off 3 bases at V and 4 bases at J, with 10 bases between the two ends. The CDR3 reads CASSLHRKNQPQHF. DNA for the CDR3: TGTGCCAGCAGTTTGCATAGAAAAAATCAGCCCCAGCATTTT.

The chain recombines TRBV5-4 with TRBJ1-2, with 7 bases fitting TRBD1. The ends lost 3 bases at V and 4 bases at J; junction bases unmatched: 3. Germline values: CDR1 SGHNT, CDR2 YYREEE (reference sequence). This CDR3 contains 13 residues. The CDR3 sequence is CASSSGQTYGYTF. In DNA form, the CDR3 reads TGTGCCAGCAGCTCGGGACAGACCTATGGCTACACCTTC.

This clonotype was observed a handful of times. CDR3 DNA sequence: TGTGCCAGTAGTATTGTTAGCGGGAGGGCAATCACCGGGGAGCTGTTTTTT. Translation: CASSIVSGRAITGELFF. The gene calls are TRBV19 and TRBJ2-2; 11 bases fit TRBD2. CDR3 length: 17 residues. V was pared by 3 bases and J by 4 bases, with 7 bases of the junction left unmatched. Germline CDR1 reads LNHDA; CDR2 reads SQIVND (reference sequence). Complete variable domain (other parts from reference TRBV19 and TRBJ2-2): DGGITQSPKYLFRKEGQNVTLSCEQNLNHDAMYWYRQDPGQGLRLIYYSQIVNDFQKGDIAEGYSVSREKKESFPLTVTSAQKNPTAFYLCASSIVSGRAITGELFFGEGSRLTVL.

The J gene is TRBJ2-5, the V gene TRBV11-2; D is possibly TRBD1 or TRBD2 (6 bases each). The ends were cut back, 3 bases at V and 5 bases at J, with 13 bases in the middle. Per germline, CDR1 SGHAT and CDR2 FQNNGV. CDR3 length equals 14 residues. The CDR3 loop reads CASSFKYGGETQYF. The CDR3 DNA is TGTGCCAGCAGCTTCAAATACGGGGGCGAGACCCAGTACTTC.

CDR3 region: CASSDRWRGELFF. CDR3 in DNA: TGTGCCAGCAGTGACAGGTGGCGAGGGGAGCTGTTTTTT. The rearrangement links TRBV6-1 to TRBJ2-2; the D is unclear. Trimming cost V 3 bases and J 8 bases, with 10 bases left between them. Germline CDR1 reads MNHNS; CDR2 reads SASEGT. The CDR3 runs 13 residues.

The J gene is TRBJ2-3, the V gene TRBV30, with no clear D. V was shortened by 2 bases and J by 5 bases, with 8 bases between the two germline ends. The germline V gene encodes CDR1 GTSNPN and CDR2 SVGIG (reference sequence). The CDR3 is 12 residues long. CDR3: CAWSYTGDTQYF. The CDR3 nucleotides are TGTGCCTGGAGTTACACTGGAGATACGCAGTATTTT.

The rearrangement joins TRBV19 to TRBJ1-3; no clear D gene. V was cut by 5 bases and J by 0 bases, with 17 bases left in between. Germline lookup yields CDR1 LNHDA and CDR2 SQIVND (reference sequence). The length of the CDR3 is 17 residues. CDR3: CASSPLGGPDSGNTIYF. The CDR3 DNA sequence: TGTGCCAGTAGTCCCCTTGGAGGGCCCGACTCTGGAAACACCATATATTTT.

This chain links TRBV9 with TRBJ1-2; weak D call: TRBD1 (6 bases). In germline, CDR1 is SGDLS, CDR2 YYNGEE. The V and J ends lost 1 base and 6 bases respectively, with 13 bases between them. This CDR3 contains 14 residues. The CDR3 nucleotides are TGTGCCAGCAGCGTACGGACAGTTGGTGATGGCTACACCTTC. Residues: CASSVRTVGDGYTF.

This clonotype appeared a few times. The chain links TRBV7-3 to TRBJ1-5, with TRBD1 matching 9 bases. The germline CDR1 and CDR2 sequences are SGHTA and FQGTGA. Trimming cost V 5 bases and J 8 bases; bases outside gene matches: 4. The CDR3 runs to 13 residues. The CDR3 loop is CASSPDRGEPQHF. The CDR3 coding sequence is TGTGCCAGCAGCCCGGACAGGGGTGAGCCCCAGCATTTT.

This sequence joins TRBV10-3 and TRBJ2-5, with unresolved D. V lost 2 bases to trimming and J lost 3 bases, with 7 bases between them. The germline gives CDR1 ENHRY, CDR2 SYGVKD. The CDR3 totals 13 residues. For the CDR3, the DNA is TGTGCCATCAGTGAGACCAGAGAAGAGACCCAGTACTTC. This codes for CAISETREETQYF.

The chain links TRBV9 to TRBJ2-5, with D possibly being TRBD2 (6 bases). Trimming removed 3 bases at V and 7 bases at J, with 22 bases between. The CDR3 length is 16 residues. Germline V gene data show CDR1 as SGDLS and CDR2 as YYNGEE. The CDR3: CASSARDSLGAGTQYF. The CDR3 DNA is TGTGCCAGCAGCGCCCGGGACTCCTTAGGGGCGGGGACCCAGTACTTC. Together with reference TRBV9 and TRBJ2-5, the CDR3 gives the full variable domain: DSGVTQTPKHLITATGQRVTLRCSPRSGDLSVYWYQQSLDQGLQFLIQYYNGEERAKGNILERFSAQQFPDLHSELNLSSLELGDSALYFCASSARDSLGAGTQYFGPGTRLLVL.

This clonotype showed up just a few times. V gene TRBV6-1 combines with J gene TRBJ1-1; no clear D gene. Germline V gene data show CDR1 as MNHNS and CDR2 as SASEGT. This CDR3 region has 11 residues. V dropped 3 bases and J dropped 8 bases, with 7 bases sitting between them. CDR3 nucleotides: TGTGCCAGCAGTGACGGCGCAGAAGCTTTCTTT. Encoded protein: CASSDGAEAFF.

This clonotype showed up just a few times. The chain carries TRBV6-1 and TRBJ1-3; no reliable D call. The germline V gene has CDR1 MNHNS and CDR2 SASEGT. This CDR3 has 14 residues. Trimming pared 7 bases from V and 1 base from J, leaving 11 bases between. Here the CDR3 reads CASTDRTSGNTIYF. The CDR3 DNA reads TGTGCCAGCACTGATAGGACTTCTGGAAACACCATATATTTT.

The rearrangement uses TRBV7-2 and TRBJ1-4, with 10 bases lining up with TRBD1. CDR3 length equals 14 residues. Losses at the gene ends were 5 bases for V and 8 bases for J; bases not matched to a gene: 5. The germline gives CDR1 SGHTA, CDR2 FQGNSA. The DNA for the CDR3 is TGTGCCAGCAGCATAGACAGGGGGCGAGAAAAACTGTTTTTT. Translating it yields CASSIDRGREKLFF. Variable domain in full (rest from reference TRBV7-2 and TRBJ1-4): GAGVSQSPSNKVTEKGKDVELRCDPISGHTALYWYRQSLGQGLEFLIYFQGNSAPDKSGLPSDRFSAERTGGSVSTLTIQRTQQEDSAVYLCASSIDRGREKLFFGSGTQLSVL.

This clonotype was detected only a few times. This chain joins TRBV5-5 and TRBJ2-5; TRBD1 agrees at 7 bases. Losses at the gene ends were 3 bases for V and 5 bases for J; bases not matched to a gene: 4. The CDR3 has 13 residues. Per the germline V gene, CDR1 is SGHKS and CDR2 is YYEKEE (reference sequence). For the CDR3, the DNA is TGTGCCAGCAGCTCACAGGGGAAGGAGACCCAGTACTTC. This sequence encodes CASSSQGKETQYF.

The rearrangement joins TRBV14 to TRBJ2-5; D gene uncertain. The germline CDR1 and CDR2 sequences are SGHDN and FVKESK. Between the trimmed V and J ends, which lost 1 base and 7 bases, there was a span of 7 bases. This CDR3 is built from 12 residues. The CDR3 region has the DNA TGTGCCAGCAGCCAAGTAGTTGGGACCCAGTACTTC. Residues: CASSQVVGTQYF.

Only a few counts were recorded for this clonotype. The chain uses TRBV7-9 and TRBJ2-3, with 9 bases lining up with TRBD2. V trimming: 5 bases; J trimming: 0 bases; junction bases outside the gene matches: 3. The CDR3 contains 15 residues. The germline V gene has CDR1 SEHNR and CDR2 FQNEAQ (reference sequence). The CDR3 sequence is CASSPTSGSTDTQYF. As DNA, the CDR3 is TGTGCCAGCAGCCCTACTAGCGGGAGCACAGATACGCAGTATTTT.